The T cell receptor (beta chain) under discussion was sequenced for a study of blood T cell repertoires in COVID-19. Study overall: Whether acute or convalescent, the COVID-19 samples came from the United States, Italy and Spain. PBMCs, B-cell-depleted T cells, or T cells provided the cDNA or gDNA that made up the material.

Per the study methods: Quantification of nucleated cells was approximated via reference gene primer amplification. Assay used: immunoSEQ multiplex PCR; TCRdb lists only in-frame clones, some missing. The DNA gave D and trimming, while V, J and clone size come from that table. The sample holds approximately 190,000 clones, about 88% seen once. Trimming took off 3 bases at V and 4 bases at J, with 11 bases between the two ends. Germline V gene lookup returns CDR1 SEHNR and CDR2 FQNEAQ (reference sequence). There are 14 residues in the CDR3. The V gene is TRBV7-9, the J gene TRBJ2-3, with D uncertain. This sequence was found in a man under 40 with active or convalescent COVID-19. Sequencing was done on a sample of peripheral blood. The CDR3 reads CASSFAELADTQYF. In nucleotides, the CDR3 is TGTGCCAGCAGCTTTGCGGAATTGGCAGATACGCAGTATTTT.